These 5 T cell receptor beta chains share one sample of origin, sequenced in a study of T-cell reconstitution after alpha-beta-depleted transplantation in children. The TCRbeta library incorporated unique molecular identifiers. One entry per CDR3 protein, called by TCRdb with MiXCR from the PCR reads. The sample consists of just over 950,000 distinct CDR3 sequences, under 30% of them appearing once. The sequencing used PBMCs, mostly from graft donor cells, collected 360 days after TCRalphabeta/CD19-depleted stem cell transplant. These receptors all come from a boy younger than two who had a stem cell transplant for SCID, so the T cells may come from the graft donor.

This clonotype has ten or more counts. The chain carries TRBV4-2 and TRBJ2-2, with TRBD1 as a possible D gene (6 bases). V lost 5 bases and J lost 5, with 15 bases in between. Germline CDR1 LGHNA, CDR2 YNFKEQ. The CDR3 covers 15 residues. The CDR3 protein is CASSAQDSGTGELFF. Written as DNA, the CDR3 is TGTGCCAGCAGCGCGCAGGACAGTGGGACCGGGGAGCTGTTTTTT.

V gene TRBV5-1 combines with J gene TRBJ1-2, with 10 nucleotides matching TRBD1. Germline V gene sequence: CDR1 SGHRS, CDR2 YFSETQ. Losses at the gene ends were 4 bases for V and 6 bases for J; bases not matched to a gene: 9. The CDR3 is 15 amino acids. Written as DNA, the CDR3 is TGCGCCAGCAGCACCTCGACAGGGGGCAGAAATGGCTACACCTTC. It encodes CASSTSTGGRNGYTF.

This sequence joins TRBV4-1 and TRBJ1-4; 8 bases are shared with TRBD1. Germline V gene sequence: CDR1 MGHRA, CDR2 YSYEKL. The CDR3 runs 20 residues. J was trimmed by 8 bases and V by 0 bases; bases with no gene match: 20. CDR3 bases: TGCGCCAGCAGCCAAGATCAGGAGACAGGGGATGCGTCGCGTCGCGAAAAACTGTTTTTT. Translation: CASSQDQETGDASRREKLFF.

The sample holds a few counts of this clonotype. This rearrangement joins TRBV2 to TRBJ1-1; D gene unclear. The V end lost 7 bases, the J end lost 5 bases, and 11 bases lay between the germline ends. The CDR3 spans 12 residues. The germline gives CDR1 SNHLY, CDR2 FYNNEI. The CDR3 DNA reads as TGTGCCAGCACTGGTTACGCAACTGAAGCTTTCTTT. It yields the protein CASTGYATEAFF.

The chain joins TRBV6-2 or TRBV6-3 to TRBJ2-7; D gene unclear. The CDR3 is 15 amino acids. Germline CDR1 MNHEY, CDR2 SVGEGT. Between the trimmed V and J ends, which lost 2 bases and 1 base, there was a span of 12 bases. CDR3 in DNA: TGTGCCAGCAGTTACGGGGATTCGACGTCCTACGAGCAGTACTTC. Translated: CASSYGDSTSYEQYF.